One and the same sample provided the 14 T cell receptor beta chains below, sequenced in a study of blood T cell repertoires in COVID-19. Some clones are missing from TCRdb's copy, which holds only in-frame ones; the method was immunoSEQ multiplex PCR. The sample gives under 200,000 clones, around 90% of which show up once; roughly 0.56% is in the top ten. Sequencing input: peripheral blood. These receptors were obtained from a man in his forties or fifties with acute or convalescent COVID-19.

In DNA, the CDR3 is TGTGCCAGCACCCCAGGGGACAGGGGCACAGATACGCAGTATTTT. Its translation: CASTPGDRGTDTQYF. The genes are TRBV3-1 (or the pseudogene TRBV3-2) and TRBJ2-3, with 9 bases aligning to TRBD1. The CDR3 consists of 15 residues. J lost 1 base, V lost 7 bases, and 6 bases had no gene match. Germline V CDR1 and CDR2: LGHDT, YNNKEL (reference sequence).

V is TRBV27 and J is TRBJ2-2; weak D call: TRBD1 (5 bases). CDR3 length: 15 amino acids. V shed 6 bases and J shed 5 bases, with 16 bases lying between them. Germline CDR1 MNHEY, CDR2 SMNVEV (reference sequence). The CDR3 DNA is TGTGCCAGCAGACAAAACAGGTTGAGAACCGGGGAGCTGTTTTTT. Translated: CASRQNRLRTGELFF.

The rearrangement links TRBV11-2 to TRBJ2-2, with D perhaps TRBD2 (6 bases). Trimming pared 2 bases from V and 2 bases from J, leaving 9 bases between. Germline V gene data show CDR1 as SGHAT and CDR2 as FQNNGV. The CDR3 covers 15 residues. In DNA form, the CDR3 reads TGTGCCAGCAGCTTACGGGGGTTCAACACCGGGGAGCTGTTTTTT. It codes for CASSLRGFNTGELFF.

This clone was counted once. The chain uses TRBV18 and TRBJ2-7, with a tentative D call TRBD2 (6 bases). V gave up 1 base and J gave up 5 bases, with 9 bases separating them. From germline, CDR1 is KGHSH and CDR2 LQKENI. The CDR3 is 13 residues long. The CDR3 sequence: CASSPRTGDEQYF. In nucleotides, the CDR3 is TGTGCCAGCTCACCACGAACGGGGGACGAGCAGTACTTC.

The rearrangement joins TRBV28 to TRBJ1-5; D might be TRBD1 (6 bases). Germline CDR1 is MDHEN and CDR2 is SYDVKM. Trimming took off 3 bases at V and 9 bases at J, with 21 bases between the two ends. This CDR3 is 16 amino acids long. The CDR3 protein is CASSFAGDIQSWPQHF. The CDR3 DNA reads as TGTGCCAGCAGTTTCGCCGGGGACATACAATCCTGGCCCCAGCATTTT.

The rearrangement joins TRBV2 to TRBJ2-3; no reliable D call. Germline CDR1 reads SNHLY; CDR2 reads FYNNEI. This CDR3 spans 13 amino acids. V gave up 7 bases and J gave up 0 bases, with 8 bases separating them. The CDR3 nucleotides read TGTGCCAGCAAGTTGACTAGCACAGATACGCAGTATTTT. Translation gives CASKLTSTDTQYF. The full variable domain, with the rest looked up from reference TRBV2 and TRBJ2-3, is EPEVTQTPSHQVTQMGQEVILRCVPISNHLYFYWYRQILGQKVEFLVSFYNNEISEKSEIFDDQFSVERPDGSNFTLKIRSTKLEDSAMYFCASKLTSTDTQYFGPGTRLTVL.

V is TRBV5-6 and J is TRBJ2-7; 9 bases align to TRBD1. The CDR3 sequence is 14 residues long. CDR1 is SGHDT and CDR2 is YYEEEE in the germline V gene. The V segment lost 4 bases and the J segment 1 base; nucleotides outside the gene matches: 3. This CDR3 reads CASSPGTGSYEQYV. CDR3 nucleotide sequence: TGTGCCAGCAGCCCTGGGACAGGGTCCTACGAGCAGTACGTC.

This clone was seen a single time. The J gene is TRBJ1-1, the V gene TRBV15; TRBD1 matches 7 bases. The CDR3 length is 15 residues. V shed 5 bases and J 1 base; nucleotides not matched to a gene: 7. Per germline, CDR1 LNHNV and CDR2 YYDKDF (reference sequence). DNA for the CDR3: TGTGCCACCAGCCCAGGGGGACACCAGAACACTGAAGCTTTCTTT. Encoded protein: CATSPGGHQNTEAFF.

The chain couples TRBV7-9 to TRBJ1-5, with TRBD1 as a possible D gene (5 bases). Germline V gives CDR1 SEHNR, CDR2 FQNEAQ (reference sequence). The germline V and J ends were trimmed by 1 base and 6 bases, with 13 bases remaining between them. The CDR3 sequence is 15 residues long. CDR3 residues: CASSLGPGNRQPQHF. CDR3 in DNA: TGTGCCAGCAGCTTAGGGCCAGGGAATCGTCAGCCCCAGCATTTT.

The chain links TRBV18 to TRBJ2-2; 8 nucleotides match TRBD2. The CDR3 runs to 15 residues. V was pared by 6 bases and J by 5 bases, with 8 bases of the junction left unmatched. CDR1 and CDR2 (germline): KGHSH, LQKENI. The DNA for the CDR3 is TGTGCCAGCTCCCAAGGAGCGGGAGTTACCGGGGAGCTGTTTTTT. This sequence encodes CASSQGAGVTGELFF.

The genes are TRBV7-6 and TRBJ2-3, with 15 positions matching TRBD2. The J segment lost 1 base and the V segment lost 4 bases, leaving 6 bases of the junction unmatched. Germline V gene lookup returns CDR1 SGHVS and CDR2 FNYEAQ. This CDR3 has 18 amino acids. The CDR3: CASSSGLAGGPGTDTQYF. In DNA, the CDR3 is TGTGCCAGCAGCTCAGGACTAGCGGGAGGGCCAGGCACAGATACGCAGTATTTT.

The chain carries TRBV7-2 and TRBJ2-1, with 7 positions matching TRBD1. Unmatched junction bases numbered 5, after V lost 1 base and J lost 5 bases. Germline V gives CDR1 SGHTA, CDR2 FQGNSA. This CDR3 is 15 amino acids long. The DNA for the CDR3 is TGTGCCAGCAGCTTAGACATCAGGGGGAACAATGAGCAGTTCTTC. As protein: CASSLDIRGNNEQFF.

This clone was observed once. The V gene is TRBV6-5, the J gene TRBJ1-3; perhaps TRBD1 as D (5 bases). Between the trimmed V and J ends, which lost 2 bases and 4 bases, there was a span of 15 bases. The CDR3 length is 16 residues. Germline assignment: CDR1 MNHEY and CDR2 SVGAGI. The CDR3 DNA reads TGTGCCAGCAGTTACGGGGGGATGTCGTCCGGAAACACCATATATTTT. It translates to CASSYGGMSSGNTIYF.

The rearrangement joins TRBV6-5 to TRBJ1-6, with D unclear. CDR3 length: 14 residues. Germline CDR1 and CDR2: MNHEY and SVGAGI. Deletions cut 7 bases from V and 10 bases from J, with 17 bases between. DNA of the CDR3: TGTGCCAGCATCGCGGGGATAATTGGCTCACCCCTCCACTTT. This sequence encodes CASIAGIIGSPLHF.